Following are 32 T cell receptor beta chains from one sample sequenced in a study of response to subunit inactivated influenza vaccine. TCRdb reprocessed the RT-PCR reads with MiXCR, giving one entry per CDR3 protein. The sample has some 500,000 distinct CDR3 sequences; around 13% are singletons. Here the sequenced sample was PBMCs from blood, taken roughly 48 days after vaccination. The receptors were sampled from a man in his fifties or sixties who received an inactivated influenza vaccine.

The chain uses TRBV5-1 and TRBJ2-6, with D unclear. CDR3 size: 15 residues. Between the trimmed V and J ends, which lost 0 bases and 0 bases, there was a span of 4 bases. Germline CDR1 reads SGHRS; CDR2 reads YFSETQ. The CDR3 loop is CASSLDPSGANVLTF. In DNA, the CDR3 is TGCGCCAGCAGCTTGGATCCCTCTGGGGCCAACGTCCTGACTTTC. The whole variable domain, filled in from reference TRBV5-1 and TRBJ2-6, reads KAGVTQTPRYLIKTRGQQVTLSCSPISGHRSVSWYQQTPGQGLQFLFEYFSETQRNKGNFPGRFSGRQFSNSRSEMNVSTLELGDSALYLCASSLDPSGANVLTFGAGSRLTVL.

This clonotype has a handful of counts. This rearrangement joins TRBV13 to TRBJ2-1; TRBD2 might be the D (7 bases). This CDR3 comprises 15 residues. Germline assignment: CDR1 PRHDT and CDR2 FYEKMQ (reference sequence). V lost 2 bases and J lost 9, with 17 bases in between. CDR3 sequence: CASSLIGGGGGEQFF. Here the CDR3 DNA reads TGTGCCAGCAGCTTAATAGGTGGCGGGGGCGGTGAGCAGTTCTTC.

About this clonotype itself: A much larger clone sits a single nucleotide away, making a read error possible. The CDR3 region has the DNA TGTGCCAGCAGCCTAGGGCCCGGGACTAGCGGATACGAGCAGTACTTC. This sequence encodes CASSLGPGTSGYEQYF. The chain employs TRBV4-2 and TRBJ2-7; 11 bases fit TRBD2. V shed 4 bases and J 4 bases; nucleotides not matched to a gene: 9. There are 16 residues in the CDR3. Germline V lookup: CDR1 LGHNA, CDR2 YNFKEQ.

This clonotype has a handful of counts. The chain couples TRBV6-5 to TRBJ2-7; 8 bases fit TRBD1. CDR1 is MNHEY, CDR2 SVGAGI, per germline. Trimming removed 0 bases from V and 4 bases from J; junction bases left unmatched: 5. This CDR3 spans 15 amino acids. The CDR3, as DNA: TGTGCCAGCAGTTACTCTTCCGGGACAGGTTACGAGCAGTACTTC. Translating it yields CASSYSSGTGYEQYF.

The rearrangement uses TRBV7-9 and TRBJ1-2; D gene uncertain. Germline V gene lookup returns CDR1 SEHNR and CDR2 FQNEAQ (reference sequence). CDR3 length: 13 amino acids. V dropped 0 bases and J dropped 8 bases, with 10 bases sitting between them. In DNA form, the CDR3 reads TGTGCCAGCAGCTTAGCGTCCCCCAACGGCTACACCTTC. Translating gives CASSLASPNGYTF.

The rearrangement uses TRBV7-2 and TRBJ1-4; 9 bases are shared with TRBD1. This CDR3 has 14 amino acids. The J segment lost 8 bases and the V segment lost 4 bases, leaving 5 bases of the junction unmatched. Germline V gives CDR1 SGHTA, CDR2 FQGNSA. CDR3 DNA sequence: TGTGCCAGCAGCTCCTCCGGGACAGGGGAAAAACTGTTTTTT. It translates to CASSSSGTGEKLFF.

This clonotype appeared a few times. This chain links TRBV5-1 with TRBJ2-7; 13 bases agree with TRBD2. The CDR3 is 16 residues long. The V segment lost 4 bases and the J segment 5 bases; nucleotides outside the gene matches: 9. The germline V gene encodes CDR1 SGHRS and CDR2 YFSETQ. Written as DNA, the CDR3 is TGCGCCAGCAGCCTCGGACTAGCGGGAGTCGCTGACGAGCAGTACTTC. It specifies CASSLGLAGVADEQYF.

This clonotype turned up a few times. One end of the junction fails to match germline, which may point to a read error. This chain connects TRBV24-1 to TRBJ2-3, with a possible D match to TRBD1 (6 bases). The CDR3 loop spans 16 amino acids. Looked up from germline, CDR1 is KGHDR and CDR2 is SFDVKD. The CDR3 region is CATSETGTYSTDTQYF. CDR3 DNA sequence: TGTGCCACGAGTGAGACCGGGACATACAGCACAGATACGCAGTATTTT.

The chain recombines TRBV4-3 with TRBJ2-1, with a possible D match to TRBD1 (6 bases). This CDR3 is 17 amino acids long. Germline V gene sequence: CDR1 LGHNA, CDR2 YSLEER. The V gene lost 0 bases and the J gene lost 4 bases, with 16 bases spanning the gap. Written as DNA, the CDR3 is TGCGCCAGCAGCCAAGACCGGGACAAGCTATGGTACAATGAGCAGTTCTTC. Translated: CASSQDRDKLWYNEQFF.

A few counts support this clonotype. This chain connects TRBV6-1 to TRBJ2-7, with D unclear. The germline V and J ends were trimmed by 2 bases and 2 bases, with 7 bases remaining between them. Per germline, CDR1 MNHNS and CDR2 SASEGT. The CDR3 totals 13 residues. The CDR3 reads CASSEQAPYEQYF. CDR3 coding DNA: TGTGCCAGCAGTGAACAGGCACCCTACGAGCAGTACTTC.

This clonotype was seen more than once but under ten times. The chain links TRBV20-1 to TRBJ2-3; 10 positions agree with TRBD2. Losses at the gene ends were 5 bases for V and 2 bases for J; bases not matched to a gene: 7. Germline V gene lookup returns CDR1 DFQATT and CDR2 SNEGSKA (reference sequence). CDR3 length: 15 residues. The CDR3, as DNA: TGCAGTGCTCCCCCCCTAGCGGGAGTCACAGATACGCAGTATTTT. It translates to CSAPPLAGVTDTQYF.

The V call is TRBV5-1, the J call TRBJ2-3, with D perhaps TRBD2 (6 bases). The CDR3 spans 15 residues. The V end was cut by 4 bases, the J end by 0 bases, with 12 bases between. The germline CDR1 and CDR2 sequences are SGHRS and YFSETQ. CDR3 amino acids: CASSPGTSSTDTQYF. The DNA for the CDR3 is TGCGCCAGCAGCCCAGGGACTTCTAGCACAGATACGCAGTATTTT.

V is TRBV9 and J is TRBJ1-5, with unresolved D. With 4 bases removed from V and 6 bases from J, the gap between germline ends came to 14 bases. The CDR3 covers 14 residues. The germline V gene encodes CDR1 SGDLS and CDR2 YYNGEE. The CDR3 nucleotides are TGTGCCAGCAGCCTGAACCAGGCGGGTCAGCCCCAGCATTTT. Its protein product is CASSLNQAGQPQHF.

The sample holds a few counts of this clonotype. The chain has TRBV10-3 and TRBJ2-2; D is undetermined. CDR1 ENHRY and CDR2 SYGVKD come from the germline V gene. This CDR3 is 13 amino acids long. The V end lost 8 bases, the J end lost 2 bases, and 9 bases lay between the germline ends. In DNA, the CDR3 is TGTGCCATCGAGAAGGCCAACACCGGGGAGCTGTTTTTT. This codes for CAIEKANTGELFF.

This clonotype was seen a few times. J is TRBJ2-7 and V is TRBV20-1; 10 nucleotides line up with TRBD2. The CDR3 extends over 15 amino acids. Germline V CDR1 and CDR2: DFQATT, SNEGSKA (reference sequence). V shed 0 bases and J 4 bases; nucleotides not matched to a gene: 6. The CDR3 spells CSAREAGGLLYEQYF. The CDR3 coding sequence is TGCAGTGCTAGAGAAGCGGGGGGGCTTTTATACGAGCAGTACTTC.

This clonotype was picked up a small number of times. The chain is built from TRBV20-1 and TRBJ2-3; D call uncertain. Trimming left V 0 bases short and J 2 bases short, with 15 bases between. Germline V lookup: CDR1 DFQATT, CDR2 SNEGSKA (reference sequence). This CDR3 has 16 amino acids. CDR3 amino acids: CSARDPVARNTDTQYF. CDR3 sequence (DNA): TGCAGTGCTAGAGATCCTGTGGCCCGCAACACAGATACGCAGTATTTT.

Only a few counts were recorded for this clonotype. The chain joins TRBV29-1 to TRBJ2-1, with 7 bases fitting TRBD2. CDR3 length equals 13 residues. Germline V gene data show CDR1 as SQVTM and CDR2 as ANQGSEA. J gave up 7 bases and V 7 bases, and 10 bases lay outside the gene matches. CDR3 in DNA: TGCAGCGGAAATAGCGGGCCTCGGAATGAGCAGTTCTTC. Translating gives CSGNSGPRNEQFF.

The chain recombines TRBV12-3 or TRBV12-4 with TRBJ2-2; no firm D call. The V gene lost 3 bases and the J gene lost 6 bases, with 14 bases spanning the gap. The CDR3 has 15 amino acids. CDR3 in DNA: TGTGCCAGCAGTTTCGCTGGACCTTCGTCCGGGGAGCTGTTTTTT. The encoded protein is CASSFAGPSSGELFF.

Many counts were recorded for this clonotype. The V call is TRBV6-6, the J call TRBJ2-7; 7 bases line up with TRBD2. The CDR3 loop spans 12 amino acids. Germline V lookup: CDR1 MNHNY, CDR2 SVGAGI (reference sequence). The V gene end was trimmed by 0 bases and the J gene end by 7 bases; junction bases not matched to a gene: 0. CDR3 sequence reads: CASSYSRGEQYF. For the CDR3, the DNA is TGTGCCAGCAGTTACTCGCGGGGGGAGCAGTACTTC.

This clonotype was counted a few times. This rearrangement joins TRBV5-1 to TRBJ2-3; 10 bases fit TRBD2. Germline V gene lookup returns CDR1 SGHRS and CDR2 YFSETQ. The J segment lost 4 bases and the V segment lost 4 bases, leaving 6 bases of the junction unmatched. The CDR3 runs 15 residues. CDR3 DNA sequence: TGCGCCAGCAGCGGAAGCGGGAGGGTCCCAGATACGCAGTATTTT. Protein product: CASSGSGRVPDTQYF. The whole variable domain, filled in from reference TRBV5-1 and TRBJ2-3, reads KAGVTQTPRYLIKTRGQQVTLSCSPISGHRSVSWYQQTPGQGLQFLFEYFSETQRNKGNFPGRFSGRQFSNSRSEMNVSTLELGDSALYLCASSGSGRVPDTQYFGPGTRLTVL.

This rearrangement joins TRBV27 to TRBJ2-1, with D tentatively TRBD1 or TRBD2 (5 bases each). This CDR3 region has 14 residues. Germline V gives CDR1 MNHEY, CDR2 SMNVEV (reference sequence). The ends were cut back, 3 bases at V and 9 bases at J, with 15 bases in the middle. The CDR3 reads CASSFGTRGTEQFF. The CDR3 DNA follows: TGTGCCAGCAGTTTTGGGACCAGAGGTACTGAGCAGTTCTTC.

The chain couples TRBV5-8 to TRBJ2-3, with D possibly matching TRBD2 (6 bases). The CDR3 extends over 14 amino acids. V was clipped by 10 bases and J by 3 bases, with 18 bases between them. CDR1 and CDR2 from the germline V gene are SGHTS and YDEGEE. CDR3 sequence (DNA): TGTGCCGGACCATATCTAGCGACGACAGATACGCAGTATTTT. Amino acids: CAGPYLATTDTQYF. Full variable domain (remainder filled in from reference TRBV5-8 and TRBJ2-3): EAGVTQSPTHLIKTRGQQATLRCSPISGHTSVYWYQQALGLGLQFLLWYDEGEERNRGNFPPRFSGRQFPNYSSELNVNALELEDSALYLCAGPYLATTDTQYFGPGTRLTVL.

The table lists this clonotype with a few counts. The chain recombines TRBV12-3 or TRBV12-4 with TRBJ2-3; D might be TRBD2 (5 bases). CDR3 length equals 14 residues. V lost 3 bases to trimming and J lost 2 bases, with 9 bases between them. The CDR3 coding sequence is TGTGCCAGCAGTTTCGGTCTAGCCACAGATACGCAGTATTTT. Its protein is CASSFGLATDTQYF.

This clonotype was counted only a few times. The CDR3 region has the DNA TGTGCCATCAGTGTAGGGACAGGGGTTAATGGCTACACCTTC. Residues: CAISVGTGVNGYTF. The chain carries TRBV10-3 and TRBJ1-2, with 10 nucleotides matching TRBD1. Looked up from germline, CDR1 is ENHRY and CDR2 is SYGVKD. The CDR3 has 14 amino acids. V dropped 4 bases and J dropped 6; count of bases not matched to a gene: 5.

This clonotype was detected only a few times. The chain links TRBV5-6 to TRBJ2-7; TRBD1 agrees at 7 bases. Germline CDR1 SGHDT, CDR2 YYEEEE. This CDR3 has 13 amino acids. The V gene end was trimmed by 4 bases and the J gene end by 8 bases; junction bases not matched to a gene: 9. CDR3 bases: TGTGCCAGCAGCACCGGGACAGAAATGCAGCAGTACTTC. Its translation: CASSTGTEMQQYF.

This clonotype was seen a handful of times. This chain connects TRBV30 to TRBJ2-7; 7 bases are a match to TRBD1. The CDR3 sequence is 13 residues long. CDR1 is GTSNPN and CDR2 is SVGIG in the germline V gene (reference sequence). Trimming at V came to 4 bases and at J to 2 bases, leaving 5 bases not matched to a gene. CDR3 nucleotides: TGTGCCTGGAACAGGGGTCTAACCTACGAGCAGTACTTC. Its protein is CAWNRGLTYEQYF.

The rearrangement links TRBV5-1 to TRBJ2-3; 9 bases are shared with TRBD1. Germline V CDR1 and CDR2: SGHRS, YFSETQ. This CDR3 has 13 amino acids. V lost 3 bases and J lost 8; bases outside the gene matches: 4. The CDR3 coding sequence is TGCGCCAGCAGCTCAACAGGGGGCGGTACGCAGTATTTT. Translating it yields CASSSTGGGTQYF.

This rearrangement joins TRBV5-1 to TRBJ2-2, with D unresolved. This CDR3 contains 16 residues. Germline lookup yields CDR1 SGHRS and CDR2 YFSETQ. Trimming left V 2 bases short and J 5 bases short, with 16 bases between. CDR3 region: CASSFASGGFTGELFF. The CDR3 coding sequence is TGCGCCAGCAGCTTTGCTTCCGGTGGTTTTACCGGGGAGCTGTTTTTT. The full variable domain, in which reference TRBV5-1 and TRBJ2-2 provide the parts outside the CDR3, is KAGVTQTPRYLIKTRGQQVTLSCSPISGHRSVSWYQQTPGQGLQFLFEYFSETQRNKGNFPGRFSGRQFSNSRSEMNVSTLELGDSALYLCASSFASGGFTGELFFGEGSRLTVL.

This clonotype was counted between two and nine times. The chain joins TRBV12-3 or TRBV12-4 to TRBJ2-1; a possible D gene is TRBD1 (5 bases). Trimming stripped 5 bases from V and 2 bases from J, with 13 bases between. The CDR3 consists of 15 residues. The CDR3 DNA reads TGTGCCAGCAGTCAAGCAGGGTTGACCTACAATGAGCAGTTCTTC. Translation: CASSQAGLTYNEQFF.

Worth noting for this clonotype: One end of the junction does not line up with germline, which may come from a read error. The chain's CDR3 is CASSLFGAAYNEQVF. The CDR3 DNA sequence: TGTGCCAGCAGTTTATTTGGAGCCGCATACAATGAGCAGGTCTTC. This sequence joins TRBV12-3 or TRBV12-4 and TRBJ2-1; D is ambiguous. The length of the CDR3 is 15 residues.

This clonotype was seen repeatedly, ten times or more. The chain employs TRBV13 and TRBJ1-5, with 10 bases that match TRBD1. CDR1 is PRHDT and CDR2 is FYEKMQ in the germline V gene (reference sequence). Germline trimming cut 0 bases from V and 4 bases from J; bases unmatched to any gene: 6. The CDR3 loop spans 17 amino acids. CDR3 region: CASSLGVVGQGNQPQHF. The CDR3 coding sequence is TGTGCCAGCAGCTTAGGCGTTGTGGGACAGGGGAATCAGCCCCAGCATTTT.

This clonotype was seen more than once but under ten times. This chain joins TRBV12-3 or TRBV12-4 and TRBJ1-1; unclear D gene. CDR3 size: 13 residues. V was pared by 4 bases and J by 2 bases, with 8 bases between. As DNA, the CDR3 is TGTGCCAGCAGTTCGCGGGCAAACACTGAAGCTTTCTTT. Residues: CASSSRANTEAFF.